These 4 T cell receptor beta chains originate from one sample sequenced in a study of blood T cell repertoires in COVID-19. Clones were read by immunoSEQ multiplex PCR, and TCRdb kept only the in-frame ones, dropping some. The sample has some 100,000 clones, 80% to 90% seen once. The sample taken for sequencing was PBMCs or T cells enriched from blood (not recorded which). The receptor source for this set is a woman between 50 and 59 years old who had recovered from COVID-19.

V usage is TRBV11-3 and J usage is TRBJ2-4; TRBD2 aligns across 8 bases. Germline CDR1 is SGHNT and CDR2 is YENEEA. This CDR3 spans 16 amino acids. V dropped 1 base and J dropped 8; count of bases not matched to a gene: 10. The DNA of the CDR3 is TGTGCCAGCAGCTTAGGCCAGCGGGAGTCCGAAGACATTCAGTACTTC. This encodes CASSLGQRESEDIQYF.

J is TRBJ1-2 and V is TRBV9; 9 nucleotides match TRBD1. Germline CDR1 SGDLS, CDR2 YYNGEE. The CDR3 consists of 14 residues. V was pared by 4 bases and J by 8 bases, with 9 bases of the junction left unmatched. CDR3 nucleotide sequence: TGTGCCAGCAGCCCAGCGGACAGGGGAGGCGGCTACACCTTC. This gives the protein CASSPADRGGGYTF.

The CDR3 DNA reads TGTGCCAGCAGCGTGGGGACAGGGGTTGGCTACACCTTC. Translated, it gives CASSVGTGVGYTF. The V gene is TRBV9, the J gene TRBJ1-2; 10 nucleotides line up with TRBD1. The CDR3 has 13 amino acids. Losses at the gene ends were 2 bases for V and 7 bases for J; bases not matched to a gene: 2. Per germline, CDR1 SGDLS and CDR2 YYNGEE.

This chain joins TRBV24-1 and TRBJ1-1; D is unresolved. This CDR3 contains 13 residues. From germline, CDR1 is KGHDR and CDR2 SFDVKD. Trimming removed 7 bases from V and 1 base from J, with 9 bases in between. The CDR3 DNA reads TGTGCCACCAGGAAACTAGCGAACACTGAAGCTTTCTTT. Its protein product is CATRKLANTEAFF.